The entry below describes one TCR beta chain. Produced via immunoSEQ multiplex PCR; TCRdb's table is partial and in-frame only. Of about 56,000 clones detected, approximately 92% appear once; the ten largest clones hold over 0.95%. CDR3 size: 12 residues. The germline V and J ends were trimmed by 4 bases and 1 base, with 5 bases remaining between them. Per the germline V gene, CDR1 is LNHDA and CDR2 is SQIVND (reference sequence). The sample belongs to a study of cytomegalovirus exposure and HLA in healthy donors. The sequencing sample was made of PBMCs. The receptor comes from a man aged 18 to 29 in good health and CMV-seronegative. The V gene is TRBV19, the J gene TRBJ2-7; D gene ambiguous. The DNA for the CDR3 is TGTGCCAGTAGTACAGGTTCCTACGAGCAGTACTTC. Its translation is CASSTGSYEQYF.